The entry below gives a single T cell receptor beta chain sequence along with its context. TCRdb's table, derived via immunoSEQ multiplex PCR, lists solely in-frame clones and lacks some. The sample includes 100,000 to 150,000 clones, approximately 88% seen only once; the top ten take about 1.3%. This entry belongs to a study of blood T cell repertoires in COVID-19. Study in general: Some COVID-19 samples were acute and others convalescent; all came from the United States, Italy and Spain. From T cells, B-cell-depleted T cells, or PBMCs came the material, which was cDNA or gDNA.

Looked up from germline, CDR1 is MNHEY and CDR2 is SVGEGT. V shed 5 bases and J 6 bases; nucleotides not matched to a gene: 18. The CDR3 has 19 amino acids. Sequenced sample: peripheral blood. This clonotype was obtained from a man in his 60s with acute or convalescent COVID-19. The rearrangement uses TRBV6-2 or TRBV6-3 and TRBJ2-2; 10 bases line up with TRBD2. CDR3 residues: CASSPRTAGAGGGAGELFF. The CDR3, as DNA: TGTGCCAGCAGTCCCAGGACAGCAGGAGCGGGAGGGGGCGCCGGGGAGCTGTTTTTT.